This TCR beta chain came from a study of T-cell memory formation after mild COVID-19 (dated by TCRdb to about 2021). With regard to the full study: Most TCR sequence clusters were specific to one of the two donors. Longitudinal TCRalpha and TCRbeta repertoire sequencing tracked T-cell clones expanding and contracting after mild COVID-19 in a couple of donors. The cohort was made up of two young adult volunteers, one female and one male, who were previously healthy. General study outcomes and caveats: SARS-CoV-2 specificity of the second-wave clones peaking on day 37 was not confirmed. Contracting CD4+ clones appeared mostly in the CM and EM memory subsets, whereas CD8+ clones were enriched in EMRA. Balanced CD4/CD8 phenotypes were observed for clones contracting from day 15 to 85, whereas a bias towards CD4+ was observed for a second wave of clones expanding from day 15 to 37. Some responding clones were found in pre-infection memory, which suggests that pre-existing cross-reactive memory T cells took part in the SARS-CoV-2 response. The study included only two mild cases, and larger cohorts that include severe cases with pre-infection samples were judged to be necessary.

Points on this clonotype: Its antigen is still unknown. Per-nucleotide qualities are absent, and no much larger clonotype sits a single base away.

PBMCs were isolated by Ficoll-Paque density gradient centrifugation. Sequencing was performed on an Illumina NovaSeq 6000. cDNA libraries for TCRalpha and TCRbeta were prepared by 5'RACE using constant-segment primers, with sample barcodes and unique molecular identifiers added. Trizol reagent was used to extract RNA from every sample. The libraries were amplified in two PCR steps, and the second step added a second sample barcode and Illumina TruSeq adapters. Sequencing of the libraries was done on an Illumina NovaSeq, producing 2 x 150 bp paired-end reads. The paper's processing steps were these. Demultiplexing of reads and collapsing into UMI-guided consensus sequences were performed with migec v1.2.7. Using mixcr v2.1.11, UMI consensuses were aligned to TRA and TRB V and J templates and then assembled into clonotypes. A clonotype was counted as expanded or contracted only when both edgeR and NoisET called the clonotype significant, with the noise models trained on biological replicates. For edgeR calls, the cutoffs were a false discovery rate-adjusted p below 0.01 and a log2 fold-change threshold of 1. PCA with hierarchical clustering of max-normalized trajectories of the 1000 most abundant clonotypes was used as exploratory dynamics analysis. Separately sequenced CD4+ and CD8+ repertoires were used to assign a CD4 or CD8 phenotype to each responding clone. The raw public reads went through TCRdb reprocessing: fastp at Q25, MiXCR clone calling, in-frame beta chains kept. Each record represents a unique CDR3 protein, reported with the most common genes and DNA among its rows. What appears here as the V and J calls and clone size reflects TCRdb's work, not the paper's. The sample table shows 300,000 to 400,000 distinct CDR3 sequences, and around 21% are seen once. Approximately 12% of the sample goes to the ten largest clones.

The germline V end is reduced by 1 base and the J end by 2 bases; junction bases left unmatched: 3. The CDR3 numbers 16 residues from cysteine through phenylalanine. Just CDR3 DNA is preserved here, 48 bases in frame from base 1. CDR1 SEHNR and CDR2 FQNEAQ are derived from the germline V gene (reference sequence). The sequenced material came from PBMCs or a T cell subset sorted from them (not recorded which). The TCR originated in an adult woman who had mild COVID-19 (a few samples of this study predate the infection). The sample titles of this study are shuffled in the database, so cell type and time point are left out; the donor was told from shared clones. The chain is assembled from TRBV7-9 and TRBJ2-3; 10 junctional bases match TRBD2. Read as DNA, the sequence is TGTGCCAGCAGCTTAGGAGCGGGGGGGCACACAGATACGCAGTATTTT. Translated, it gives CASSLGAGGHTDTQYF.